Listed below are T cell receptor beta chains from one sample, sequenced in a study of spatial heterogeneity in lung cancer. TCRdb reprocessed the 5' RACE reads with MiXCR, giving one entry per CDR3 protein. This sample has around 45,000 distinct CDR3 sequences, with approximately 15% found just once. The sample was PBMCs, taken at surgery. The source of these receptors is a male donor with early-stage non-small cell lung cancer. CDR3s include the opening cysteine and the closing phenylalanine or tryptophan. D genes are given only for firm matches. Clone size is not always given. Where it is, it says once, few, many or a class for expanded clones.

TRBV5-4	TRBJ2-7	TRBD2	few	TGTGCCAGCAGCATAACTAGCGGGAGGGCCTTCGAGCAGTACTTC	CASSITSGRAFEQYF
TRBV7-2	TRBJ1-3	-	few	TGTGCCAGCAACTATCGGTGGCAGGGAGGATTTGGAAACACCATATATTTT	CASNYRWQGGFGNTIYF
TRBV5-4	TRBJ1-2	-	-	TGTGCCAGCTCGGCGGATATCGACTATGGCTACACCTTC	CASSADIDYGYTF
TRBV24-1	TRBJ2-7	-	few	TGTGCCACCAGTGACCCACAATCCTACGAGCAGTACTTC	CATSDPQSYEQYF
TRBV11-2	TRBJ2-4	TRBD2	-	TGTGCCAGCAGCTTAGTCGGGGCCCAACTAGCGGGAGCCAAAAACATTCAGTACTTC	CASSLVGAQLAGAKNIQYF
TRBV11-2	TRBJ2-5	-	many	TGTGCCAGCAGCCCGGGACATCAAGAGACCCAGTACTTC	CASSPGHQETQYF
TRBV7-9	TRBJ1-4	-	few	TGTGCCAGCAGCTTAGCCCAGGGTAATGAAAAACTGTTTTTT	CASSLAQGNEKLFF
TRBV5-1	TRBJ1-2	-	-	TGCGCCAGCAGCTTGGTGGGAGCTAACTATGGCTACACCTTC	CASSLVGANYGYTF
TRBV28	TRBJ2-7	-	-	TGTGCCAGCAGTGAGCAGGGTCGGGAGAACTACGAGCAGTACTTC	CASSEQGRENYEQYF
TRBV4-1	TRBJ1-2	-	many	TGCGCCAGCAGCCAGAGGGCAGGGACTAACTATGGCTACACCTTC	CASSQRAGTNYGYTF
TRBV5-1	TRBJ2-1	-	-	TGCGCCAGCAGCTTGGGCCCCTCGGGATACTACAATGAGCAGTTCTTC	CASSLGPSGYYNEQFF
TRBV5-1	TRBJ2-7	TRBD1	-	TGCGCCAGCAGCCAGACAGGGCTCGAGCAGTACTTC	CASSQTGLEQYF
TRBV5-5	TRBJ1-1	-	-	TGTGCCAGCAGCGAACAGGGCGGCACTGAAGCTTTCTTT	CASSEQGGTEAFF